Each of the 7 T cell receptor beta chains below was sequenced from the same sample in a study of immune cell composition in non-small cell lung cancer. The data were produced by immunoSEQ multiplex PCR, yet TCRdb's version contains in-frame clones alone and is incomplete. This table has some 7,000 clones, around 77% appearing once. Normal lung was sampled as far from the tumour as possible, at least 3 cm. Sample: non-adjacent lung tissue. These receptors all come from a human donor with non-small cell lung cancer.

The rearrangement links TRBV19 to TRBJ2-1, with TRBD1 matching 7 bases. V was pared by 10 bases and J by 6 bases, with 9 bases of the junction left unmatched. The CDR3 totals 13 residues. CDR1 and CDR2 (germline): LNHDA, SQIVND (reference sequence). The chain's CDR3 is CATSRDRGNEQFF. In DNA, the CDR3 is TGTGCCACTTCCCGGGACAGAGGCAATGAGCAGTTCTTC.

The chain is built from TRBV2 and TRBJ2-2; 8 bases are a match to TRBD2. The germline V gene has CDR1 SNHLY and CDR2 FYNNEI. Trimming cost V 2 bases and J 4 bases; bases outside gene matches: 6. CDR3 length: 16 residues. The CDR3 sequence is CASSEIGGGRTGELFF. The DNA of the CDR3 is TGTGCCAGCAGTGAAATCGGGGGGGGTCGCACCGGGGAGCTGTTTTTT.

The rearrangement links TRBV13 to TRBJ1-6, with D uncertain. V was pared by 1 base and J by 8 bases, with 6 bases between. Germline CDR1 reads PRHDT; CDR2 reads FYEKMQ (reference sequence). The CDR3 consists of 13 residues. The CDR3 bases are TGTGCCAGCAGCTTAGAGAGGGATTCACCCCTCCACTTT. Translating it yields CASSLERDSPLHF.

The chain recombines TRBV5-4 with TRBJ2-7; possible D gene TRBD1, 6 bases. The V end was cut by 4 bases, the J end by 5 bases, with 16 bases between. The CDR3 length is 14 residues. Germline V gives CDR1 SGHNT, CDR2 YYREEE (reference sequence). The CDR3 nucleotides are TGTGCCAGCAGCCTGATACAGGGTCTCCACGAGCAGTACTTC. Translating gives CASSLIQGLHEQYF.

The rearrangement links TRBV9 to TRBJ2-7; weak D call: TRBD2 (6 bases). This CDR3 spans 14 amino acids. CDR1 is SGDLS and CDR2 is YYNGEE in the germline V gene. V dropped 0 bases and J dropped 5 bases, with 12 bases sitting between them. CDR3 in amino acids: CASSVDHGRNEQYF. CDR3 nucleotides: TGTGCCAGCAGCGTAGATCATGGGAGGAACGAGCAGTACTTC.

The chain joins TRBV11-2 to TRBJ2-3; no clear D gene. Trimming cost V 0 bases and J 7 bases, with 5 bases left between them. The CDR3 contains 12 residues. The germline V gene has CDR1 SGHAT and CDR2 FQNNGV. The CDR3: CASSLDFYTQYF. The CDR3 coding sequence is TGTGCCAGCAGCTTAGATTTCTATACGCAGTATTTT.

The gene calls are TRBV7-9 and TRBJ2-5; possibly TRBD2 for D (6 bases). The CDR3 covers 12 residues. Per the germline V gene, CDR1 is SEHNR and CDR2 is FQNEAQ (reference sequence). With 1 base removed from V and 14 bases from J, the gap between germline ends came to 14 bases. CDR3 loop: CASSLEGRGGYF. DNA of the CDR3: TGTGCCAGCAGCTTAGAGGGGCGGGGAGGATACTTC. The full variable domain, its missing parts supplied by reference TRBV7-9 and TRBJ2-5, is DTGVSQNPRHKITKRGQNVTFRCDPISEHNRLYWYRQTLGQGPEFLTYFQNEAQLEKSRLLSDRFSAERPKGSFSTLEIQRTEQGDSAMYLCASSLEGRGGYFGPGTRLLVL.